This T cell receptor beta chain is drawn from a study of shared clonotypes between healthy human individuals (dated by TCRdb to about 2020). For context, the study as a whole: The cohort comprised a couple of women and a few men aged 18 to 49 years. Leukapheresis yielded between about 0.94 and 10 billion PBMCs per donor. To estimate repertoire size and how much clonotypes are shared between individuals, the study performed deep sequencing of blood TCR repertoires from 4 to 6 healthy adults. For each donor, CD4 naive and CD4 memory were each given three plates, CD8 naive was given two plates, and CD8 memory was given one plate. Libraries were prepared and TCR repertoires were sequenced by different laboratories using diverse techniques, in order to increase sequencing depth and limit assay-specific biases.

The donors were healthy, HIV-negative adults who had no recently reported acute infections or vaccinations. All donors were Caucasian adults living in Nashville, Tennessee, USA. Magnetic negative selection was used to enrich CD4+ T cells, after which naive cells were positively selected on CD45RA and the negative fraction became the memory subset. After blood collection by leukapheresis, PBMCs were isolated using Ficoll-Histopaque density gradient centrifugation and then cryopreserved in the vapor phase of liquid nitrogen. Analytical flow cytometry was used to check the purity and quantity of each magnetically sorted T cell population. Genomic DNA was isolated from each sorted fraction and quantified by UV absorbance on a Nanodrop 2000c. Using the deep immunoSEQ assay, multiplex PCR amplified TCR CDR3 regions from genomic DNA. For each cell subset, the extracted genomic DNA was distributed evenly across all wells of several immunoSEQ 96-well plates, and each plate served as one replicate. For sorted subsets, 150 to 250 ng of genomic DNA, equivalent to 25,000 to 35,000 T cell genomes, went into each replicate PCR. Purified libraries were quantified with a Qubit 3.0 fluorometer, sized on a Bioanalyzer 2100, and re-quantified with the KAPA Library Quantification kit. Every immunoSEQ 96-well plate was sequenced on a separate single-read 150-cycle Illumina NextSeq 550 flow cell. As for how the authors treated the data: Because the immunoSEQ output held only junctional sequences and lacked quality scores, the filtering could not match the filtering applied to full-length reads. Sequences were annotated with PyIR, a Python wrapper for IgBLAST v1.9, using IMGT germline references to assign V/J genes and CDR3. Reads were removed for weak V/J assignments (E-value above 1e-6), missing CDR3, stop codons, out-of-frame junctions, or ambiguous translated residues. V3J clonotypes were defined by identical inferred V gene, J gene, and CDR3 amino acid sequence. Percentage overlap between repertoires was computed as shared unique clonotypes divided by the size of the smaller repertoire. Repertoire richness was assessed with RTK rarefaction, the Chao1 estimator, and Recon v2.1 estimates of unobserved clonotypes. For all TCRbeta clonotypes obtained by the gDNA method from a few donors, generation probabilities were computed with OLGA. TCRdb re-hosts the immuneACCESS table, in-frame sequences only. Its copies lack some clones; in the studies checked, an unresolved V gene accounts for under half of them, and the cause for the rest is not known. V and J calls and clone size come straight from that table; D and trimming were deduced from the DNA. The sample table holds roughly 2.5 million clones, of which approximately 92% were seen once. The ten largest account for about 0.13% of the sample.

Points on this clone: The clone's antigen remains unknown. Base qualities were left out, and no much larger clone turns up one base away.

CDR1 SGDLS and CDR2 YYNGEE are derived from the germline V gene. From the cysteine through the phenylalanine, the CDR3 covers 14 amino acids. The retained sequence is limited to the CDR3, 42 bases, with the frame set at the first base. V and J lose 4 bases and 4 bases, and a span of 13 bases separates them. Study-level results and caveats: When a handful of donors were compared, the shared fraction of clonotypes was around 4.6% for naive CD4, around 4% for naive CD8, about 2.4% for memory CD4, and approximately 0.4% for memory CD8. Sampling was restricted to blood, and TCR repertoires in tissues likely differ from the TCR repertoires found in blood. Larger estimated clonotype richness was generally found for naive subsets than for memory subsets. Based on pairwise subsampling, the degree of clonotype sharing among donors was expected to be affected by sequencing depth. Clonotypes shared by all four sorted-subset donors showed higher generation probabilities than non-shared clonotypes. Because the study included only a small number of donors, the genetic and exposure-history diversity represented was limited. Even with the large sequencing depth, rarefaction of the sorted-subset datasets indicated that sequencing was incomplete.

This TCR came from a man aged 18 to 35 in good health. The V and J segments used are TRBV9 and TRBJ2-3; the D match is possibly TRBD1 or TRBD2, with 5 bases aligned in each. The sequenced sample consisted of naive CD4+ T cells sorted from blood. The cell subset or site label here, explained by the study, means: CD45RA+ positively selected. The nucleotides read TGTGCCAGCAGCTCGGGACCTCCCCCAGATACGCAGTATTTT. Translated, this gives CASSSGPPPDTQYF.